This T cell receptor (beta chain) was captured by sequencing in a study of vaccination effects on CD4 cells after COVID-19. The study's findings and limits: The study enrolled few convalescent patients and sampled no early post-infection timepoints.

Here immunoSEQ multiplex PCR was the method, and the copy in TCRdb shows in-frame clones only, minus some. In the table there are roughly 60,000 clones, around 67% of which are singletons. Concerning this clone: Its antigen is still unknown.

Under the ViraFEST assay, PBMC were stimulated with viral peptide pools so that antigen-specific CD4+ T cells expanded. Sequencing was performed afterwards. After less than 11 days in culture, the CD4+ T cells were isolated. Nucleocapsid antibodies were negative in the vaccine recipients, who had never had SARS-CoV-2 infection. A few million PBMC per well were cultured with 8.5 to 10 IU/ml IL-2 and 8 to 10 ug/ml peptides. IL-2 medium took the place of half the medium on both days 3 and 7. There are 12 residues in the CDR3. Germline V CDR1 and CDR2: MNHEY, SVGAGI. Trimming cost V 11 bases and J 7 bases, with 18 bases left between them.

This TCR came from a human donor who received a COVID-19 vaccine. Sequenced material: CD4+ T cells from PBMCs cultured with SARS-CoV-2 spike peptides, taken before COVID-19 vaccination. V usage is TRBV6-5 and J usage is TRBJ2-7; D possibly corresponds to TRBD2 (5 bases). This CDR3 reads CASRAGPWEQYF. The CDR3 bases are TGTGCCTCTAGGGCGGGCCCTTGGGAGCAGTACTTC.